This T cell receptor (beta chain) was sequenced in a study of cytotoxic CD8 clonotypes in ibrutinib-treated CLL (TCRdb year 2021). Regarding the complete study: In this cohort, approximately 14 patients were treatment-naive and about a dozen were relapsed/refractory, while approximately 18 had unmutated IGHV. Partial responses were observed in about 25 patients and complete responses in 2; after a median follow-up of 68 months, remission was maintained in approximately 14 patients and progression was observed in approximately 12. Response samples were obtained after a median of approximately 12 months of treatment, with a range of roughly 6 to 40 months. Samples averaged roughly 280,000 productive templates and some 96,000 productive rearrangements. Of the 86 participants in the trial, 25 to 30 had longitudinal samples available. Cryopreserved peripheral blood mononuclear cells were collected before treatment, at response, and at either disease progression or sustained remission. Patients were still on ibrutinib when every remission and progressive disease sample was collected.

Each clonotype received, on average, 10x coverage in deep resolution sequencing performed on a MiSeq, where the target depth lay between 1 in 1 million and 1 in 200,000 T cells. The immunoSEQ hsTCRB Kit was used to generate the TCR beta libraries. In the source study's methods: Data were analyzed with ImmunoSEQ Data Assistant and ImmunoSEQ Analyzer, with V, D and J genes assigned per IMGT definitions. Clonality, which ranges from 0 to 1, was calculated by subtracting the normalized Shannon entropy of productive rearrangement frequencies from one. Public clonotype analysis was restricted to overrepresented clonotypes comprising at least 0.05% of each patient's repertoire. Roughly 12 age-matched healthy donor repertoires from immuneACCESS were used as controls for clonality. The clones in this table, taken by TCRdb from immuneACCESS, are in-frame only. Not every clone is retained; where verified, under half of the shortfall comes from an unresolved V gene, and the cause of the rest is unknown. That table is the source of V, J and clone size, and D and trimming were worked out from the DNA. This sample is represented by approximately 150,000 clones; approximately 80% of them were singletons. The top ten clonotypes cover around 4.5% of the sample.

The sample's time point label, decoded: 24 months on ibrutinib. For TCR beta library preparation, around 2.1 micrograms of genomic DNA were extracted from the cryopreserved PBMCs. Longitudinal blood samples from CLL patients receiving ibrutinib monotherapy were subjected to high-throughput TCR beta sequencing. The patients were enrolled in a single-center, open-label phase 2 trial of ibrutinib monotherapy. The germline V gene (reference sequence) specifies SGHAT as CDR1 and FQDESV as CDR2. The CDR3 sequence holds 15 residues, the cysteine and phenylalanine included. This entry keeps only the CDR3 DNA: 45 bases, framed from base 1. Trimmed from V: 3 bases; trimmed from J: 7 bases; junction bases lacking a gene match: 4. What the authors observed across the whole study: Public clonotypes were rare and either contracted or stayed stable during treatment, and the rise in clonality at ibrutinib response reflected the expansion of private clonotypes. Baseline clonality was found to be higher than that of age-matched healthy donors and was strongly correlated with circulating CD8+ T-cell counts. Lymph node repertoires were not examined, and the timing of sampling was not matched between patients in sustained remission and those whose disease progressed. An increase in clonality was observed at ibrutinib response, with clonality remaining stable during sustained remission and falling back toward baseline at progression.

In the case of this clone: Its antigen is unknown. Base qualities are not provided; no much larger clone lies one nucleotide away.

The rearranged segments are TRBV11-1 and TRBJ2-1; 12 bases in the middle match TRBD2. Sequences were derived from PBMCs, sampled after 24 months of ibrutinib treatment. The TCR was taken from a human donor with chronic lymphocytic leukemia. The DNA sequence is as follows: TGTGCCAGCAGCTTCGGACTAGCGGGAAAGAATGAGCAGTTCTTC. This sequence encodes CASSFGLAGKNEQFF.